The 3 T cell receptor beta chains below come from one sample, sequenced in a study of prognosis after radiotherapy for stage I lung cancer. Two-round multiplex PCR on genomic DNA was the method by which TCR beta CDR3 was amplified. Amplification in first-round PCR relied on primers specific to each TRBV and TRBJ gene. From the multiplex PCR reads, TCRdb called clonotypes with MiXCR, one entry per CDR3 protein. Among more than 30,000 distinct CDR3 sequences listed, approximately 39% were seen once. Sequencing was performed on PBMCs, taken before or after stereotactic body radiation therapy (not recorded which). The receptors were gathered from a donor older than 45 with non-small cell lung cancer.

The V gene is TRBV7-9, the J gene TRBJ2-2; D not resolved. The CDR3 spans 15 residues. Deletions cut 9 bases from V and 3 bases from J, with 17 bases between. Germline CDR1 reads SEHNR; CDR2 reads FQNEAQ (reference sequence). CDR3 bases: TGTGCCAGAAGCCCCCCCCCCCCGGACACCGGGGAGCTGTTTTTT. Protein product: CARSPPPPDTGELFF.

This clonotype was seen many times. V is TRBV12-3 or TRBV12-4 and J is TRBJ2-2; D not resolved. The CDR3 extends over 11 amino acids. V lost 6 bases, J lost 6 bases, and 5 bases lay in between. The CDR3 DNA sequence: TGTGCCAGCAGCCAGGCCGGGGAGCTGTTTTTT. Translated: CASSQAGELFF.

The rearrangement links TRBV28 to TRBJ2-3, with 7 bases lining up with TRBD2. V gave up 6 bases and J gave up 6 bases; unmatched junction bases: 9. This CDR3 region has 14 residues. Germline V lookup: CDR1 MDHEN, CDR2 SYDVKM. CDR3 protein: CASSGAGKKDTQYF. The DNA of the CDR3 is TGTGCCAGCAGCGGAGCGGGGAAGAAGGATACGCAGTATTTT.